This TCR beta chain appears in the sequencing data of a study of cytomegalovirus exposure and HLA in healthy donors. Donors showed nominal health when sampled, although they likely had unrecorded immune exposures. The CDR3 has 15 residues. Deletions cut 2 bases from V and 4 bases from J, with 11 bases between. Germline assignment: CDR1 MNHEY and CDR2 SMNVEV (reference sequence). It was with 60 Vbeta and 13 Jbeta primers that the PCR ran. The method was immunoSEQ multiplex PCR; TCRdb's version includes in-frame clones alone and lacks a portion of them. The profile shows approximately 160,000 clones, about 64% of them singletons.

The TCR originated in a woman in her twenties or thirties in good health and CMV-seropositive. The sample consisted of PBMCs. This sequence joins TRBV27 and TRBJ2-2, with TRBD1 as a possible D gene (6 bases). CDR3 DNA sequence: TGTGCCAGCAGTTTAAGGACAGCGTTCACCGGGGAGCTGTTTTTT. This encodes CASSLRTAFTGELFF.